Listed here is a single T cell receptor beta chain. Original handling: Reference gene primer amplification gave nucleated cell count estimates. Clones were read by immunoSEQ multiplex PCR, and TCRdb kept only the in-frame ones, dropping some. The DNA was the basis for D and trimming; V, J and clone size are from that table. This table holds about 13,000 clones, approximately 91% found once. The CDR3 contains 14 residues. Germline CDR1 SGHTS, CDR2 YDEGEE. The V end was cut by 2 bases, the J end by 1 base, with 9 bases between. This record comes from a study of blood T cell repertoires in COVID-19. Whole-study context: The United States, Italy and Spain supplied acute and convalescent COVID-19 samples. Nucleic acid was either cDNA or gDNA, and it came from T cells, B-cell-depleted T cells, or PBMCs.

The sequenced sample consisted of peripheral blood. The chain combines TRBV5-8 with TRBJ1-1; possibly TRBD1 for D (5 bases). The sequence was obtained from a human donor in a cohort sampled during active COVID-19. The CDR3 DNA reads as TGTGCCAGCAGCTTTAATCAGGGGAACACTGAAGCTTTCTTT. Its protein product is CASSFNQGNTEAFF.